The 29 T cell receptor beta chains below all came from one sample that was sequenced in a study of chemoradiotherapy in HPV16-positive cancers. Clones were read by immunoSEQ multiplex PCR, and TCRdb kept only the in-frame ones, dropping some. The sample records around 9,800 clones, around 68% being singletons. This specimen was acquired from a patient who underwent chemoradiotherapy. The origin of the receptors is a human donor with HPV-associated anogenital cancer.

This rearrangement joins TRBV6-6 to TRBJ2-3; D possibly uses TRBD1 or TRBD2 (5 bases each). Per the germline V gene, CDR1 is MNHNY and CDR2 is SVGAGI (reference sequence). The ends were cut back, 5 bases at V and 0 bases at J, with 12 bases in the middle. The length of the CDR3 is 15 residues. The DNA for the CDR3 is TGTGCCAGCAGTGCGAGGGGTACTAGCACAGATACGCAGTATTTT. This encodes CASSARGTSTDTQYF.

V usage is TRBV5-6 and J usage is TRBJ2-3; TRBD1 might be the D (6 bases). CDR3 size: 16 residues. The V end lost 0 bases, the J end lost 3 bases, and 14 bases lay between the germline ends. Germline V gene data show CDR1 as SGHDT and CDR2 as YYEEEE. The CDR3 loop reads CASSLEGDRQTDTQYF. The CDR3 DNA reads TGTGCCAGCAGCTTGGAGGGTGACAGGCAAACAGATACGCAGTATTTT.

This clone was seen more than once but under ten times. V is TRBV11-2 and J is TRBJ1-5; perhaps TRBD1 as D (6 bases). The germline V gene has CDR1 SGHAT and CDR2 FQNNGV. V lost 6 bases and J lost 2, with 8 bases in between. The CDR3 consists of 13 residues. The DNA for the CDR3 is TGTGCCAGCAGTCCAGGGGGCAATCAGCCCCAGCATTTT. The encoded protein is CASSPGGNQPQHF.

The chain carries TRBV11-1 and TRBJ2-7; 9 bases fit TRBD2. This CDR3 contains 17 residues. Germline V gene data show CDR1 as SGHAT and CDR2 as FQDESV (reference sequence). The V gene end was trimmed by 5 bases and the J gene end by 4 bases; junction bases not matched to a gene: 15. CDR3 DNA: TGTGCCAGCAGCCCCATGACCGGGACTAGCAGTTTGTACGAGCAGTACTTC. It codes for CASSPMTGTSSLYEQYF.

This chain joins TRBV7-6 and TRBJ2-5, with D perhaps matching TRBD1 (6 bases). Deletions cut 5 bases from V and 0 bases from J, with 19 bases between. Germline V gene data show CDR1 as SGHVS and CDR2 as FNYEAQ. CDR3 length: 17 amino acids. CDR3 protein: CASSPRPGTLYQETQYF. The CDR3 nucleotides read TGTGCCAGCAGCCCAAGACCCGGGACACTGTACCAAGAGACCCAGTACTTC.

This chain connects TRBV7-9 to TRBJ1-6; 9 nucleotides match TRBD1. Trimming cost V 5 bases and J 6 bases; bases outside gene matches: 5. CDR3 size: 15 residues. Germline-derived CDR1 and CDR2 are SEHNR and FQNEAQ (reference sequence). The DNA for the CDR3 is TGTGCCAGCAGCCGAGCGGGACAGGGTAATTCACCCCTCCACTTT. Protein product: CASSRAGQGNSPLHF. The full variable domain, completed using reference TRBV7-9 and TRBJ1-6, is DTGVSQNPRHKITKRGQNVTFRCDPISEHNRLYWYRQTLGQGPEFLTYFQNEAQLEKSRLLSDRFSAERPKGSFSTLEIQRTEQGDSAMYLCASSRAGQGNSPLHFGNGTRLTVT.

This clone was recorded only once. The chain combines TRBV6-5 with TRBJ1-5, with unresolved D. The V and J ends lost 9 bases and 7 bases respectively, with 16 bases between them. Germline V gene data show CDR1 as MNHEY and CDR2 as SVGAGI. The CDR3 runs to 13 residues. The CDR3, as DNA: TGTGCCAGTAGTCGCAGCCTCAGACAGCCCCAGCATTTT. Translation gives CASSRSLRQPQHF.

This chain connects TRBV7-8 to TRBJ2-3; maybe TRBD2 (7 bases). Germline V gene data show CDR1 as SGHVS and CDR2 as FQNEAQ. The CDR3 contains 14 residues. The V and J ends lost 5 bases and 8 bases respectively, with 17 bases between them. The CDR3 DNA is TGTGCCAGCAGCCCGGGGGGCGCAGCAAGTACGCAGTATTTT. Protein product: CASSPGGAASTQYF.

The chain links TRBV5-4 to TRBJ2-1; 14 nucleotides line up with TRBD2. The germline V gene has CDR1 SGHNT and CDR2 YYREEE (reference sequence). This CDR3 comprises 17 residues. V shed 3 bases, J shed 6 bases, and the junction held 8 bases outside the gene matches. CDR3 residues: CASSWEGLAGVGNEQFF. CDR3 sequence (DNA): TGTGCCAGCAGCTGGGAGGGACTAGCGGGAGTAGGCAATGAGCAGTTCTTC.

This sequence joins TRBV29-1 and TRBJ1-1; D call uncertain. Germline V gene sequence: CDR1 SQVTM, CDR2 ANQGSEA. The CDR3 covers 14 residues. Trimming shortened V by 7 bases and J by 1 base, and 16 bases separated the two germline ends. CDR3 in DNA: TGCAGCGCTGACCTCGGACGCCAGAACACTGAAGCTTTCTTT. Its protein product is CSADLGRQNTEAFF.

The chain uses TRBV7-8 and TRBJ2-1; D is undetermined. Germline V CDR1 and CDR2: SGHVS, FQNEAQ. Trimming shortened V by 1 base and J by 0 bases, and 13 bases separated the two germline ends. CDR3 size: 17 residues. CDR3 DNA: TGTGCCAGCAGCTTAGATGTTCGGTATTACTCCTACAATGAGCAGTTCTTC. Protein: CASSLDVRYYSYNEQFF.

The V and J genes are TRBV28 and TRBJ1-6; D is undetermined. The germline V gene has CDR1 MDHEN and CDR2 SYDVKM. V was cut by 8 bases and J by 14 bases, with 16 bases left in between. The CDR3 spans 12 residues. In DNA form, the CDR3 reads TGTGCCAGCGCAGCCCCGGACTCATCCCTCCACTTT. Amino acid sequence: CASAAPDSSLHF. Full variable domain (outside the CDR3, taken from reference TRBV28 and TRBJ1-6): DVKVTQSSRYLVKRTGEKVFLECVQDMDHENMFWYRQDPGLGLRLIYFSYDVKMKEKGDIPEGYSVSREKKERFSLILESASTNQTSMYLCASAAPDSSLHFGNGTRLTVT.

The chain uses TRBV6-5 and TRBJ2-7; D ambiguous. This CDR3 is built from 14 residues. V was clipped by 0 bases and J by 2 bases, with 8 bases between them. The germline V gene encodes CDR1 MNHEY and CDR2 SVGAGI. This CDR3 reads CASSYSYGPYEQYV. DNA of the CDR3: TGTGCCAGCAGTTACTCTTATGGTCCCTACGAGCAGTACGTC.

The CDR3 reads CASSMGTPNTEAFF. The CDR3 coding sequence is TGTGCCAGCAGCATGGGGACACCGAACACTGAAGCTTTCTTT. This chain uses TRBV5-4 with TRBJ1-1, with D possibly matching TRBD1 (6 bases). The germline V gene has CDR1 SGHNT and CDR2 YYREEE (reference sequence). There are 14 residues in the CDR3. The V gene lost 4 bases and the J gene lost 1 base, with 11 bases spanning the gap.

The chain links TRBV4-3 to TRBJ1-1, with D unclear. V lost 1 base, J lost 3 bases, and 15 bases lay in between. CDR3 length: 16 residues. The germline gives CDR1 LGHNA, CDR2 YSLEER. CDR3 nucleotide sequence: TGCGCCAGCAGCCAAGCGGAAACCCTCGGGGACACTGAAGCTTTCTTT. Amino acids: CASSQAETLGDTEAFF.

The chain uses TRBV5-1 and TRBJ2-3, with D possibly TRBD2 on 6 matching bases. The CDR3 is made up of 15 amino acids. Germline values: CDR1 SGHRS, CDR2 YFSETQ. The V end lost 0 bases, the J end lost 2 bases, and 10 bases lay between the germline ends. CDR3 coding DNA: TGCGCCAGCAGCTTGGTAGGGACTGCCACAGATACGCAGTATTTT. Its protein product is CASSLVGTATDTQYF. The entire variable domain, with the rest obtained from reference TRBV5-1 and TRBJ2-3, is as follows: KAGVTQTPRYLIKTRGQQVTLSCSPISGHRSVSWYQQTPGQGLQFLFEYFSETQRNKGNFPGRFSGRQFSNSRSEMNVSTLELGDSALYLCASSLVGTATDTQYFGPGTRLTVL.

This chain uses TRBV5-6 with TRBJ2-3; D may be TRBD2 (6 bases). Germline assignment: CDR1 SGHDT and CDR2 YYEEEE. CDR3 size: 16 residues. Trimming left V 1 base short and J 1 base short, with 13 bases between. The DNA for the CDR3 is TGTGCCAGCAGCTTGTTGGGGCAGCGGGGCACAGATACGCAGTATTTT. The encoded protein is CASSLLGQRGTDTQYF.

The gene calls are TRBV5-1 and TRBJ1-3; 10 bases match TRBD1. This CDR3 comprises 17 residues. Germline V gene data show CDR1 as SGHRS and CDR2 as YFSETQ. The V and J ends lost 4 bases and 0 bases, in that order; junction bases with no gene match: 7. The CDR3 region is CASSPGQGEVSGNTIYF. The CDR3 DNA reads as TGCGCCAGCAGCCCAGGACAGGGGGAAGTCTCTGGAAACACCATATATTTT.

This clone appeared once. The V and J genes are TRBV7-2 and TRBJ1-1; D is perhaps TRBD1 (5 bases). CDR1 SGHTA and CDR2 FQGNSA come from the germline V gene. V gave up 4 bases and J gave up 4 bases, with 10 bases separating them. The CDR3 is 13 residues long. CDR3 nucleotide sequence: TGTGCCAGCAGCTATAGGGGTGGCACTGAAGCTTTCTTT. Translated: CASSYRGGTEAFF.

The gene calls are TRBV9 and TRBJ1-1, with D possibly TRBD1 on 5 matching bases. In germline, CDR1 is SGDLS, CDR2 YYNGEE. This CDR3 is built from 14 residues. V was clipped by 5 bases and J by 1 base, with 12 bases between them. The CDR3 loop reads CASSTGLSNTEAFF. Written as DNA, the CDR3 is TGTGCCAGCAGTACAGGTCTTTCGAACACTGAAGCTTTCTTT.

The chain is built from TRBV6-4 and TRBJ2-3; tentatively, D is TRBD2 (6 bases). V was pared by 2 bases and J by 2 bases, with 11 bases between. The CDR3 consists of 15 residues. Germline V gene sequence: CDR1 MRHNA, CDR2 SNTAGT. The CDR3 is CASSDETRATDTQYF. The CDR3 DNA is TGTGCCAGCAGTGACGAGACTAGGGCCACAGATACGCAGTATTTT.

The V gene is TRBV11-2, the J gene TRBJ2-7; TRBD2 might be the D (5 bases). The CDR3 spans 16 residues. V was clipped by 4 bases and J by 0 bases, with 16 bases between them. CDR1 is SGHAT and CDR2 is FQNNGV in the germline V gene. CDR3 in amino acids: CASSSPVRSGSYEQYF. The CDR3 coding sequence is TGTGCCAGCAGCTCCCCGGTTAGGAGCGGCTCCTACGAGCAGTACTTC. The whole variable domain, remainder taken from reference TRBV11-2 and TRBJ2-7, is EAGVAQSPRYKIIEKRQSVAFWCNPISGHATLYWYQQILGQGPKLLIQFQNNGVVDDSQLPKDRFSAERLKGVDSTLKIQPAKLEDSAVYLCASSSPVRSGSYEQYFGPGTRLTVT.

The chain has TRBV30 and TRBJ2-7; D remains ambiguous. The V gene lost 1 base and the J gene lost 4 bases, with 11 bases spanning the gap. The CDR3 consists of 13 residues. Germline V lookup: CDR1 GTSNPN, CDR2 SVGIG (reference sequence). The CDR3: CAWSAGPLYEQYF. CDR3 coding DNA: TGTGCCTGGAGTGCCGGGCCCCTTTACGAGCAGTACTTC. Drawing the rest from reference TRBV30 and TRBJ2-7, the complete variable domain is SQTIHQWPATLVQPVGSPLSLECTVEGTSNPNLYWYRQAAGRGLQLLFYSVGIGQISSEVPQNLSASRPQDRQFILSSKKLLLSDSGFYLCAWSAGPLYEQYFGPGTRLTVT.

The chain couples TRBV7-2 to TRBJ2-7; perhaps TRBD2 as D (5 bases). V lost 0 bases, J lost 2 bases, and 11 bases lay in between. CDR1 is SGHTA and CDR2 is FQGNSA in the germline V gene. The CDR3 totals 15 residues. CDR3 nucleotides: TGTGCCAGCAGCTTAGCGGGAGCAGGAACCTACGAGCAGTACTTC. Its protein is CASSLAGAGTYEQYF.

The chain joins TRBV4-1 to TRBJ1-1; D not certain. V was trimmed by 1 base and J by 5 bases, leaving 29 bases between them. This CDR3 contains 20 residues. Germline CDR1 and CDR2: MGHRA and YSYEKL. The CDR3 DNA reads TGCGCCAGCAGCCAAGTCTTGACTAGAACCGGACGATTCGGGCGGACTGAAGCTTTCTTT. Translating it yields CASSQVLTRTGRFGRTEAFF.

This chain joins TRBV5-4 and TRBJ2-5; 7 bases match TRBD1. The length of the CDR3 is 13 residues. V lost 5 bases and J lost 2; bases outside the gene matches: 3. In germline, CDR1 is SGHNT, CDR2 YYREEE (reference sequence). The CDR3 DNA is TGTGCCAGCAGACCGGGACAGCAAGAGACCCAGTACTTC. Residues: CASRPGQQETQYF.

The sample holds one count of this clone. V gene TRBV6-1 combines with J gene TRBJ2-6; D assignment may be TRBD1 or TRBD2 (6 bases each). The CDR3 length is 15 residues. Germline values: CDR1 MNHNS, CDR2 SASEGT. Trimming removed 4 bases at V and 4 bases at J, with 11 bases between. DNA for the CDR3: TGTGCCAGCAGTGGGGGGGCGGACGGGGCCAACGTCCTGACTTTC. Its translation: CASSGGADGANVLTF.

This clone was detected a few times. This rearrangement joins TRBV5-4 to TRBJ2-7; D gene unclear. V was trimmed by 5 bases and J by 3 bases, leaving 9 bases between them. The CDR3 runs 12 residues. CDR1 is SGHNT and CDR2 is YYREEE in the germline V gene (reference sequence). CDR3 region: CASSSDGYEQYV. The CDR3 nucleotides are TGTGCCAGCAGTTCGGACGGCTACGAGCAGTACGTC.

V usage is TRBV27 and J usage is TRBJ2-1; the D is unclear. V shed 4 bases and J shed 0 bases, with 7 bases lying between them. Germline V lookup: CDR1 MNHEY, CDR2 SMNVEV (reference sequence). The CDR3 totals 14 residues. CDR3 protein: CASSYTISYNEQFF. DNA for the CDR3: TGTGCCAGCAGTTACACCATCTCCTACAATGAGCAGTTCTTC.